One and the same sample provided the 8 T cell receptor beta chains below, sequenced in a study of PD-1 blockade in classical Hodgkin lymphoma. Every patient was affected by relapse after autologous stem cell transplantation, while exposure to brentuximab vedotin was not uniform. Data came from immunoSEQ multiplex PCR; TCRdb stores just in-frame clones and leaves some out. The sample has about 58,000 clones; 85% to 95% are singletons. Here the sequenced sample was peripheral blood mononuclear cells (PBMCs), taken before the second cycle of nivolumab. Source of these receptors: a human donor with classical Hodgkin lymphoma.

The CDR3 spells CAWSGGLGNQPQHF. CDR3 nucleotide sequence: TGTGCCTGGAGTGGAGGTTTGGGAAATCAGCCCCAGCATTTT. The chain has TRBV30 and TRBJ1-5; D is undetermined. CDR3 length: 14 residues. Germline V CDR1 and CDR2: GTSNPN, SVGIG (reference sequence). The V end was cut by 1 base, the J end by 4 bases, with 11 bases between.

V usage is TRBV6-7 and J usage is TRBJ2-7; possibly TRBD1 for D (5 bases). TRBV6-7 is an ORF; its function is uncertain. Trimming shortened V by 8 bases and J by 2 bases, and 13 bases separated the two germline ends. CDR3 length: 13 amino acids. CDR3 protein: CASLWGCPYEQYF. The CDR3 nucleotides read TGTGCCAGCCTGTGGGGCTGTCCCTACGAGCAGTACTTC.

The CDR3 reads CASSYELGENEKLFF. The CDR3 coding sequence is TGTGCCAGCAGTTATGAGCTGGGGGAAAATGAAAAACTGTTTTTT. The gene calls are TRBV6-9 and TRBJ1-4; D perhaps matches TRBD1 (5 bases). CDR3 size: 15 residues. The ends were cut back, 2 bases at V and 5 bases at J, with 12 bases in the middle. Germline loops: CDR1 MNHGY, CDR2 SVAAGI.

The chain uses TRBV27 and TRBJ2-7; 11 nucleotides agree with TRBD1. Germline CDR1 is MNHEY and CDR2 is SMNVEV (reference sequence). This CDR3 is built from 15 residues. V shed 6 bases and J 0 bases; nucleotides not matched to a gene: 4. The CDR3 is CASRLDRGLSYEQYF. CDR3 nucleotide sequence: TGTGCCAGCAGGCTGGACAGGGGGCTCTCCTACGAGCAGTACTTC.

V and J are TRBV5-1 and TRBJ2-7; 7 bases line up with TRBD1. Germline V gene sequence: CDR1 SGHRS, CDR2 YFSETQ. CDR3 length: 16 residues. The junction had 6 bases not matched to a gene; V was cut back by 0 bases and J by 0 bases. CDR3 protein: CASSLGPRGSSYEQYF. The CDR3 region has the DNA TGCGCCAGCAGCTTGGGTCCCAGGGGGAGCTCCTACGAGCAGTACTTC.

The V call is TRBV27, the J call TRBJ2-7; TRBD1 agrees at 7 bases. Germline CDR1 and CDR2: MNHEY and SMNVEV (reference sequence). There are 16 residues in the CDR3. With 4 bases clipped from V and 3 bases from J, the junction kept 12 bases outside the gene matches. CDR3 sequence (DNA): TGTGCCAGCAGTTCGAGATATACAGGGGAGAGCTACGAGCAGTACTTC. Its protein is CASSSRYTGESYEQYF.

CDR3 in DNA: TGCGCCAGCAGCTTGGACAGGGTTGAGACCCAGTACTTC. Its protein is CASSLDRVETQYF. V usage is TRBV5-1 and J usage is TRBJ2-5, with a weak D call TRBD1 (6 bases). CDR3 size: 13 residues. Germline V gives CDR1 SGHRS, CDR2 YFSETQ. The germline V and J ends were trimmed by 0 bases and 5 bases, with 8 bases remaining between them.

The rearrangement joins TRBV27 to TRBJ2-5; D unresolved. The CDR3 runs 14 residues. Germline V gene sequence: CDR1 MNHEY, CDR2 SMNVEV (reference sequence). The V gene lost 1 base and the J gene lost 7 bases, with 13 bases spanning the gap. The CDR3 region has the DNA TGTGCCAGCAGTTTATTCAAGGGAAGTTCGACCCAGTACTTC. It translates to CASSLFKGSSTQYF.